These 12 T cell receptor beta chains came from one sample sequenced in a study of human T cells and chemical hapten exposure. Noted time point: patch test 2, 6 weeks after DPC sensitization. Treatment indicated: therapeutic diphenylcyclopropenone sensitization with weekly scalp DPC. TCRdb redid the calling of the RACE reads with MiXCR, one entry per CDR3 protein. The table lists some 99,000 distinct CDR3 sequences, 9% to 9.5% of them singletons. The specimen was whole blood, collected in connection with sensitization to the hapten diphenylcyclopropenone (DPC). Receptor source: a woman aged 40 to 49 with alopecia areata. Some clones in this sample may be carry-over from other donors' samples.

This clonotype was detected a few times. V and J are TRBV29-1 and TRBJ2-2; no definite D call. The germline gives CDR1 SQVTM, CDR2 ANQGSEA. This CDR3 comprises 13 residues. The V end lost 7 bases, the J end lost 5 bases, and 14 bases lay between the germline ends. CDR3 sequence reads: CSGLELGTGELFF. The CDR3 DNA follows: TGCAGCGGCCTTGAGTTGGGGACCGGGGAGCTGTTTTTT.

The chain combines TRBV5-6 with TRBJ1-4; 9 positions agree with TRBD1. J was trimmed by 3 bases and V by 1 base; bases with no gene match: 1. CDR1 SGHDT and CDR2 YYEEEE come from the germline V gene. The CDR3 sequence is 15 residues long. The DNA for the CDR3 is TGTGCCAGCAGCTTGAGGGACAGGGCTAATGAAAAACTGTTTTTT. The encoded protein is CASSLRDRANEKLFF.

This clonotype has only a few counts. V usage is TRBV3-1 and J usage is TRBJ1-1; a weak D match, TRBD1 (5 bases). V lost 0 bases and J lost 5, with 19 bases in between. The CDR3 is 17 amino acids. Germline CDR1 and CDR2: LGHDT and YNNKEL (reference sequence). The CDR3 here is CASSQDRGRNKGTEAFF. Written as DNA, the CDR3 is TGTGCCAGCAGCCAAGATCGCGGGCGCAATAAGGGGACTGAAGCTTTCTTT.

There are many counts of this clonotype. The gene calls are TRBV2 and TRBJ2-3, with 12 bases aligning to TRBD2. This CDR3 is 17 amino acids long. Trimming removed 2 bases from V and 2 bases from J; junction bases left unmatched: 5. Germline V lookup: CDR1 SNHLY, CDR2 FYNNEI. CDR3 DNA: TGTGCCAGCAGTGAAAGCGGACTAGCGGGGCCCACAGATACGCAGTATTTT. Translated: CASSESGLAGPTDTQYF.

The CDR3 loop reads CASSSTYRVGYPDTQYF. The CDR3 bases are TGTGCCAGCAGTTCCACCTATCGAGTAGGGTATCCAGATACGCAGTATTTT. J is TRBJ2-3 and V is TRBV27; D is unclear. The length of the CDR3 is 17 residues. V lost 4 bases and J lost 4, with 21 bases in between. CDR1 is MNHEY, CDR2 SMNVEV, per germline (reference sequence).

This rearrangement joins TRBV28 to TRBJ2-3; possibly TRBD1 for D (5 bases). This CDR3 has 15 amino acids. V lost 3 bases, J lost 1 base, and 11 bases lay in between. CDR1 is MDHEN and CDR2 is SYDVKM in the germline V gene. The CDR3 nucleotides are TGTGCCAGCAGTTTGAGCAGGGCAGGCACAGATACGCAGTATTTT. Amino acid sequence: CASSLSRAGTDTQYF.

This clonotype showed up many times. V gene TRBV10-3 combines with J gene TRBJ2-3; 9 bases map to TRBD2. The germline CDR1 and CDR2 sequences are ENHRY and SYGVKD. The CDR3 totals 17 residues. V was clipped by 5 bases and J by 2 bases; unmatched bases: 11. CDR3 protein: CAISLAGTQGSTDTQYF. Here the CDR3 DNA reads TGTGCCATCAGTCTAGCGGGGACCCAGGGGTCCACAGATACGCAGTATTTT.

This clonotype was counted ten times or more. This rearrangement joins TRBV19 to TRBJ2-7; D is possibly TRBD1 (6 bases). CDR1 is LNHDA, CDR2 SQIVND, per germline (reference sequence). V was shortened by 5 bases and J by 6 bases, with 11 bases between the two germline ends. The CDR3 is made up of 12 amino acids. CDR3 sequence reads: CASSPAGVEQYF. The CDR3 coding sequence is TGTGCCAGTAGTCCCGCAGGGGTCGAGCAGTACTTC.

This clonotype was observed many times. The chain employs TRBV3-1 and TRBJ2-7; 12 bases match TRBD2. Germline V lookup: CDR1 LGHDT, CDR2 YNNKEL (reference sequence). The CDR3 is 16 amino acids. V lost 1 base to trimming and J lost 5 bases; unmatched junction nucleotides: 6. CDR3 bases: TGTGCCAGCAGCCAAGCTCGGACTAGCGGGGTCCACGAGCAGTACTTC. Translation: CASSQARTSGVHEQYF.

In regard to this clonotype: Mismatch with germline at one junction end may stem from a read error. V and J are TRBV7-6 and TRBJ2-1, with D possibly being TRBD2 (6 bases). Looked up from germline, CDR1 is SGHVS and CDR2 is FNYEAQ. CDR3 length: 12 residues. CDR3 in DNA: TGTGTCAGCAGCTGGGGGGAGACCCCAAAGTTCTTC. Translated: CVSSWGETPKFF. Supplemented by reference TRBV7-6 and TRBJ2-1, the full variable domain reads GAGVSQSPRYKVTKRGQDVALRCDPISGHVSLYWYRQALGQGPEFLTYFNYEAQQDKSGLPNDRFSAERPEGSISTLTIQRTEQRDSAMYRCVSSWGETPKFFGPGTRLTVL.

The V and J genes are TRBV7-2 and TRBJ1-2; D is unresolved. The length of the CDR3 is 12 residues. Germline V gene sequence: CDR1 SGHTA, CDR2 FQGNSA. V was cut by 2 bases and J by 4 bases, with 5 bases left in between. CDR3 DNA: TGTGCCAGCAGCTTAAACGGCTATGGCTACACCTTC. The encoded protein is CASSLNGYGYTF.

The sample holds many counts of this clonotype. The rearrangement links TRBV28 to TRBJ2-3; 9 bases are shared with TRBD2. Germline-derived CDR1 and CDR2 are MDHEN and SYDVKM. V trimming: 5 bases; J trimming: 5 bases; junction bases outside the gene matches: 23. The CDR3 consists of 20 residues. CDR3 coding DNA: TGTGCCAGCAGTACAATAGCGGGGGCATTCCGGGTTCAGTTTCGAGATACGCAGTATTTT. Protein sequence: CASSTIAGAFRVQFRDTQYF.